These T cell receptor beta chains were read from a single sample in a study of human T cells and chemical hapten exposure. Each CDR3 protein is one row after TCRdb ran MiXCR on the RACE reads. The sample lists 85,000 to 100,000 distinct CDR3 sequences; 10% to 13% were seen once. The sequenced sample was whole blood, obtained in connection with sensitization to the hapten diphenylcyclopropenone (DPC). The receptors were gathered from a woman aged 55-69 years with alopecia areata. Some clones in this sample may be carry-over from other donors' samples. Each CDR3 is given with its conserved first and last residue. A D gene is named only where the DNA matches it firmly. Part of the rows lack a size; the others show once, few, many or a class for expanded clones.

d_gene	v_gene	j_gene	abundance	len	CDR3nt	CDR3aa
TRBD1	TRBV27	TRBJ2-7	.	14	TGTGCCAGCCGGGGACAGCCAAACTCCTACGAGCAGTACTTC	CASRGQPNSYEQYF
TRBD1	TRBV20-1	TRBJ1-3	.	15	TGCAGTGCCCTTCCCCCCACAGGGGACGGAAACACCATATATTTT	CSALPPTGDGNTIYF
.	TRBV20-1	TRBJ1-4	many	14	TGCAGTGCCCATGGTACAGGGTTTAATGAAAAACTGTTTTTT	CSAHGTGFNEKLFF
.	TRBV4-1	TRBJ1-6	many	14	TGCGCCAGCAGCCAATTTGGGGGTAATTCACCCCTCCACTTT	CASSQFGGNSPLHF
.	TRBV12-3/TRBV12-4	TRBJ1-2	.	12	TGTGCCAGCAGCCAAGAACTCTATGGCTACACCTTC	CASSQELYGYTF
.	TRBV11-2	TRBJ1-1	many	12	TGTGCCAGCAGCTTAAGGGGTGCTGAAGCTTTCTTT	CASSLRGAEAFF
.	TRBV12-3/TRBV12-4	TRBJ1-2	.	13	TGTGCCAGCAGTTCCACGGCAGAGTATGGCTACACCTTC	CASSSTAEYGYTF
.	TRBV5-1	TRBJ1-1	.	15	TGCGCCAGCAGCTTGGATCTACCAGGAAACACTGAAGCTTTCTTT	CASSLDLPGNTEAFF
.	TRBV3-1	TRBJ1-6	few	18	TGTGCCAGCAGCCAAGATCCGGTTCCCGGCCCAACTGGAAGCGCCCTCCACTTT	CASSQDPVPGPTGSALHF
TRBD1	TRBV7-3	TRBJ2-3	many	18	TGTGCCAGCAGCTTAACCCCCGGACAGGGCCTTAGCACAGATACGCAGTATTTT	CASSLTPGQGLSTDTQYF
.	TRBV28	TRBJ2-7	many	16	TGTGCCAGCAGTCCCCCTGGGCCCGGTGAGTTGAACGAGCAGTACTTC	CASSPPGPGELNEQYF
TRBD1	TRBV27	TRBJ1-2	many	16	TGTGCCAGCAGTTCCGAACGGGACAGGGGCCGCTATGGCTACACCTTC	CASSSERDRGRYGYTF
.	TRBV29-1	TRBJ2-2	many	13	TGCAGCGTGATACGAGGGGGCACCGGGGAGCTGTTTTTT	CSVIRGGTGELFF
.	TRBV19	TRBJ1-5	.	14	TGTGCCAGTAGTATAATGGGATCTGGGTCGCCCCAGCATTTT	CASSIMGSGSPQHF
TRBD2	TRBV20-1	TRBJ2-5	.	16	TGCAGTGCTAGTATGCGGCTAGCGGCGGTTCAAGAGACCCAGTACTTC	CSASMRLAAVQETQYF
.	TRBV9	TRBJ1-1	many	13	TGTGCCAGCAGCGAAGACAGGAACACTGAAGCTTTCTTT	CASSEDRNTEAFF
.	TRBV29-1	TRBJ1-1	.	13	TGCAGCACGAACAGGGCGGGGGATACTGAAGCTTTCTTT	CSTNRAGDTEAFF
TRBD2	TRBV9	TRBJ2-5	.	15	TGTGCCAGCAGCGTATTGGCTAGCGGGGGAGAGACCCAGTACTTC	CASSVLASGGETQYF
.	TRBV10-1	TRBJ2-1	few	16	TGCGCCAGCAGTGAGTCGCGCGGGGCCCTGTACAATGAGCAGTTCTTC	CASSESRGALYNEQFF
TRBD1	TRBV29-1	TRBJ1-1	.	14	TGCAGCGCCAAGGGACAGATCATGAACACTGAAGCTTTCTTT	CSAKGQIMNTEAFF
.	TRBV11-2	TRBJ2-7	.	13	TGTGCCAGCAGCTTAGTTCGGGGCGGCGAGCAGTACTTC	CASSLVRGGEQYF
TRBD1	TRBV7-9	TRBJ2-3	many	14	TGTGCCAGCAGCAAGGGACAGGGCACAGATACGCAGTATTTT	CASSKGQGTDTQYF
.	TRBV5-1	TRBJ2-5	many	13	TGCGCCAGCAGCCAGGACTGGGAGGAGACCCAGTACTTC	CASSQDWEETQYF
.	TRBV28	TRBJ2-2	few	13	TGTGCCAGCAGTTTCTCATACACCGGGGAGCTGTTTTTT	CASSFSYTGELFF
.	TRBV20-1	TRBJ1-3	.	15	TGCAGTGCTAGAGATCCTGGGAGAACTGGAAACACCATATATTTT	CSARDPGRTGNTIYF
.	TRBV19	TRBJ2-7	few	14	TGTGCCAGTAGTCCGCAGGGCATCCCTCACGAGCAGTACTTC	CASSPQGIPHEQYF
.	TRBV5-5	TRBJ1-4	few	15	TGTGCCAGCAGCCGGCAGCGGGACGGCAATGAAAAACTGTTTTTT	CASSRQRDGNEKLFF
.	TRBV27	TRBJ2-2	.	17	TGTGCCAGCAGTTTAGTTGCTGGATCCCAGAACACCGGGGAGCTGTTTTTT	CASSLVAGSQNTGELFF
TRBD1	TRBV3-1	TRBJ1-3	.	16	TGTGCCAGCAGCCGGGACAGCTTCCTCTCTGGAAACACCATATATTTT	CASSRDSFLSGNTIYF
.	TRBV30	TRBJ2-3	.	12	TGTGCCTGGAGTGTGGGGGGAGATACGCAGTATTTT	CAWSVGGDTQYF
.	TRBV5-8	TRBJ2-5	.	15	TGTGCCAGCAGCAAGACTGGGACATATCAAGAGACCCAGTACTTC	CASSKTGTYQETQYF
.	TRBV20-1	TRBJ1-1	.	12	TGCAGTGCTAGAGGGGGGAACACTGAAGCTTTCTTT	CSARGGNTEAFF
.	TRBV27	TRBJ2-7	many	14	TGTGCCAGCAGTTTGACCGGGACAACCTACGAGCAGTACTTC	CASSLTGTTYEQYF
.	TRBV9	TRBJ1-1	few	14	TGTGCCAGCAGCGTAGAGCCAGGAGACACTGAAGCTTTCTTT	CASSVEPGDTEAFF
TRBD2	TRBV30	TRBJ2-3	.	12	TGTGCCAGTAGCGGGGACACAGATACGCAGTATTTT	CASSGDTDTQYF
.	TRBV7-3	TRBJ1-6	many	14	TGTGCCAGCAGCTTACGGGGCACCGGCTCACCCCTCCACTTT	CASSLRGTGSPLHF
TRBD1	TRBV6-6	TRBJ2-3	few	16	TGTGCCAGCAGTTACTCGACAGGGTGGGTTAGGGATACGCAGTATTTT	CASSYSTGWVRDTQYF
.	TRBV5-1	TRBJ2-7	many	15	TGCGCCAGCAGCTTGGTAAGCGCCCGAGTGGGCGAGCAGTACTTC	CASSLVSARVGEQYF
.	TRBV7-2	TRBJ1-4	many	16	TGTGCCAGCAGCCCAAAGCGAGCGGGAATTAATGAAAAACTGTTTTTT	CASSPKRAGINEKLFF
.	TRBV6-2/TRBV6-3	TRBJ2-5	many	14	TGTGCCAGCAGTCGAACACGAGGGGGAGAGACCCAGTACTTC	CASSRTRGGETQYF
.	TRBV5-1	TRBJ1-1	many	14	TGCGCCAGCAGCTGGGACGGACAGAACACTGAAGCTTTCTTT	CASSWDGQNTEAFF
TRBD1	TRBV7-2	TRBJ1-2	many	14	TGTGCCAGCAGCCCCCCCAGGACAGGCACTGAAAACACCTTC	CASSPPRTGTENTF
TRBD1	TRBV2	TRBJ1-2	few	14	TGTGCCAAGGGACAGTCGGATACTAACTATGGCTACACCTTC	CAKGQSDTNYGYTF
TRBD2	TRBV25-1	TRBJ2-1	.	15	TGTGCCAGCATGGAGGCGGGGGGTATTAACAATGAGCAGTTCTTC	CASMEAGGINNEQFF
.	TRBV12-2	TRBJ1-2	.	20	TGTGCAAGTCGCTTATCGGGTACAACAGGGGCCAGCCCAAAATACTATGGCTACACCTTC	CASRLSGTTGASPKYYGYTF
.	TRBV7-2	TRBJ2-2	many	15	TGTGCCAGCAGCTGGGGACACAGGAACACCGGGGAGCTGTTTTTT	CASSWGHRNTGELFF
TRBD1	TRBV7-9	TRBJ1-5	many	14	TGTGCCAGCAGCTTAGGACAGGGAGGACAGCCCCAGCATTTT	CASSLGQGGQPQHF
TRBD1	TRBV7-3	TRBJ1-1	many	14	TGTGCCAGCAGCTTGGGACAGAGGAACACTGAAGCTTTCTTT	CASSLGQRNTEAFF
TRBD1	TRBV5-1	TRBJ1-3	many	14	TGCGCCAGCAGCTTGGGACAGGGTACAAACACCATATATTTT	CASSLGQGTNTIYF
TRBD2	TRBV12-3/TRBV12-4	TRBJ2-3	few	16	TGTGCCAGCAGTTTAGCGGTAGCGGGGAGGGGAGATACGCAGTATTTT	CASSLAVAGRGDTQYF
.	TRBV7-3	TRBJ2-7	few	15	TGTGCCAGCAGCTTAGCGGCGGATAGCTCCTACGAGCAGTACTTC	CASSLAADSSYEQYF